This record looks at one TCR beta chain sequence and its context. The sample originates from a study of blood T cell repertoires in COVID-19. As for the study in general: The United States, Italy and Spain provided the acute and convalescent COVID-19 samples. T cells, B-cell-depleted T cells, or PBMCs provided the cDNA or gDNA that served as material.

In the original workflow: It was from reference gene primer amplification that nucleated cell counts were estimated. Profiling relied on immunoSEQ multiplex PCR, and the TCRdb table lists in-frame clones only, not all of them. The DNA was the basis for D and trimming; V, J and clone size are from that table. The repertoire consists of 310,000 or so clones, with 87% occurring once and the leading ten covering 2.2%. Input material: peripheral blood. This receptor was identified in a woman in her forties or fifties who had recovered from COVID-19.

CDR3 coding DNA: TGTGCCACCAGTGAACGGGGGGAGGATGAGCAGTTCTTC. Translation: CATSERGEDEQFF. The genes are TRBV24-1 and TRBJ2-1; 7 bases agree with TRBD2. The CDR3 spans 13 residues. In germline, CDR1 is KGHDR, CDR2 SFDVKD. V gave up 4 bases and J gave up 8 bases; unmatched junction bases: 4.